The clone carrying this T cell receptor beta chain was detected only a few times. Losses at the gene ends were 3 bases for V and 0 bases for J; bases not matched to a gene: 3. The germline gives CDR1 SGHRS, CDR2 YFSETQ. The CDR3 length is 15 residues. Sequencing used immunoSEQ v3. Sequencing depth was around 1.9 million read pairs for survey level, roughly 4.5-6 million for deep. TCRdb's table, derived via immunoSEQ multiplex PCR, lists solely in-frame clones and lacks some. Of roughly 26,000 clones detected, around 70% appear once; the ten largest clones hold approximately 7%. The time point: pre-treatment sample, taken before nivolumab and TIL therapy. Tumor tissue came from excised metastases, mostly pleural nodules or supraclavicular lymph nodes. The data derive from a study of TIL therapy for anti-PD-1-resistant metastatic lung cancer.

This chain joins TRBV5-1 and TRBJ1-2, with TRBD1 identical over 9 bases. Sample: tumor tissue, taken at baseline. The clonotype was recovered from a person aged 25-85 years with non-small cell lung cancer. As DNA, the CDR3 is TGCGCCAGCAGCTGGGACAGGGATTCTAACTATGGCTACACCTTC. Its translation: CASSWDRDSNYGYTF. Based on the CDR3 plus reference TRBV5-1 and TRBJ1-2, the full variable domain is KAGVTQTPRYLIKTRGQQVTLSCSPISGHRSVSWYQQTPGQGLQFLFEYFSETQRNKGNFPGRFSGRQFSNSRSEMNVSTLELGDSALYLCASSWDRDSNYGYTFGSGTRLTVV.